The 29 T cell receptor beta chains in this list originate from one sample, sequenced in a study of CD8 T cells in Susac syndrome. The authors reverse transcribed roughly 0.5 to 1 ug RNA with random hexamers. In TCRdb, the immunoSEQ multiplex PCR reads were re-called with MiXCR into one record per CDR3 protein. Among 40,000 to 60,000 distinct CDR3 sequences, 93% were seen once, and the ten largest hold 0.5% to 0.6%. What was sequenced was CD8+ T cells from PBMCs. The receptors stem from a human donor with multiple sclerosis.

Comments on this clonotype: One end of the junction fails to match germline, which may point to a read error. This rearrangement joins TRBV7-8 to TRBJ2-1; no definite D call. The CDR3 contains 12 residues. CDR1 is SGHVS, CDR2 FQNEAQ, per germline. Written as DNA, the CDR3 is TGTGCCAGCAGCCTTAGGTACAGTGAGCAGTTCTTC. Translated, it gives CASSLRYSEQFF.

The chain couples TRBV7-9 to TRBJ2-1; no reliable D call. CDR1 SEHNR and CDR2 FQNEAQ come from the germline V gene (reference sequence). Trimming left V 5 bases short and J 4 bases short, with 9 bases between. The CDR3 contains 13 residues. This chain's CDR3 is CASSAKGYNEQFF. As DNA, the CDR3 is TGTGCCAGCAGCGCAAAGGGTTACAATGAGCAGTTCTTC.

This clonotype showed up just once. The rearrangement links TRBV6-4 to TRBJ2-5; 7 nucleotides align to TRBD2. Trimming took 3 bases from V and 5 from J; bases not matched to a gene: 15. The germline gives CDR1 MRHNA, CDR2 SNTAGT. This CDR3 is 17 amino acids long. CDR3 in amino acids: CASSENAGDPAGETQYF. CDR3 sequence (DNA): TGTGCCAGCAGTGAAAACGCGGGGGATCCCGCCGGGGAGACCCAGTACTTC.

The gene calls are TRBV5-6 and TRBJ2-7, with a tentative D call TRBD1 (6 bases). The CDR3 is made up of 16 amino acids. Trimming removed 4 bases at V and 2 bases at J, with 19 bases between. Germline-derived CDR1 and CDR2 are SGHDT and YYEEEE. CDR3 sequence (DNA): TGTGCCAGCAGCCCGGAACAGGGACCCACCACCTACGAGCAGTACTTC. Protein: CASSPEQGPTTYEQYF.

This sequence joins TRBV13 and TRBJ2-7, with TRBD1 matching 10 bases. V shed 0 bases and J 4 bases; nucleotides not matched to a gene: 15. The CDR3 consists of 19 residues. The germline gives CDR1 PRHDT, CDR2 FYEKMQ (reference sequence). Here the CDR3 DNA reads TGTGCCAGCAGCTTAGGCCCGTTGTTCATAGGGACAGGGGATTACGAGCAGTACTTC. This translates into CASSLGPLFIGTGDYEQYF. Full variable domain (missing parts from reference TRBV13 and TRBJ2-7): AAGVIQSPRHLIKEKRETATLKCYPIPRHDTVYWYQQGPGQDPQFLISFYEKMQSDKGSIPDRFSAQQFSDYHSELNMSSLELGDSALYFCASSLGPLFIGTGDYEQYFGPGTRLTVT.

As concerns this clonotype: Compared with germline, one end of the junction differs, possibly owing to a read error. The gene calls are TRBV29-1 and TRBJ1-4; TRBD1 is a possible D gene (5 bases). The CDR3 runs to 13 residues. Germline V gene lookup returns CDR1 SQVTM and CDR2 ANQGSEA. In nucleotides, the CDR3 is TGCAGCGTTGAAGGCCAGGACGGGACCCTATCTTACTTT. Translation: CSVEGQDGTLSYF.

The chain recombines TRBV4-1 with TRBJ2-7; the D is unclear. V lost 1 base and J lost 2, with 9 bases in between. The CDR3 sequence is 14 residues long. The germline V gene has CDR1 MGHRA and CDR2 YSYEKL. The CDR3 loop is CASSQVQSTYEQYF. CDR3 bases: TGCGCCAGCAGCCAAGTGCAGTCCACCTACGAGCAGTACTTC.

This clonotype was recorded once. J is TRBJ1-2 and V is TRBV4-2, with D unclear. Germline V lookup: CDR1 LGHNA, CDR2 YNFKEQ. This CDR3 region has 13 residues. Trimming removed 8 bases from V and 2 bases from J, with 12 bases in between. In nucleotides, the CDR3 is TGTGCCAGCGTCGGTTTGTGGAACTATGGCTACACCTTC. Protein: CASVGLWNYGYTF.

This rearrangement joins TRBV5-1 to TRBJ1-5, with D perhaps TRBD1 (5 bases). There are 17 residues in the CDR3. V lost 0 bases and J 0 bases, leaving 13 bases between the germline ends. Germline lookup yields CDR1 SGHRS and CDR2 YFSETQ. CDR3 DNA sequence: TGCGCCAGCAGCTTGGGGCCAGGGACTTATAGCAATCAGCCCCAGCATTTT. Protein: CASSLGPGTYSNQPQHF.

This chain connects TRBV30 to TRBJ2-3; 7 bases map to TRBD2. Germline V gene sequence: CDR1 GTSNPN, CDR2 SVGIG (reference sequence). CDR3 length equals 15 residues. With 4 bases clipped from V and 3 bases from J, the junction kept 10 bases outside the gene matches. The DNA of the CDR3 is TGTGCCTGGATCGCGGGAGAGGGGTGGACAGATACGCAGTATTTT. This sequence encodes CAWIAGEGWTDTQYF.

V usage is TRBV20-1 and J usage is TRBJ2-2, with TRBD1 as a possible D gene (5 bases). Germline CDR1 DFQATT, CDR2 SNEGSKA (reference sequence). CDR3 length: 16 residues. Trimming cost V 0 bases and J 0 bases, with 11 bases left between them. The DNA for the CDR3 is TGCAGTGCTAGAGATCTCGACAGTGCGAACACCGGGGAGCTGTTTTTT. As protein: CSARDLDSANTGELFF.

CDR3 DNA: TGTGCCAGCAGCGTAGCCTCTAGCGGGCCCACCTACGAGCAGTACTTC. This codes for CASSVASSGPTYEQYF. The chain links TRBV9 to TRBJ2-7, with 8 bases lining up with TRBD2. This CDR3 has 16 amino acids. Germline CDR1 SGDLS, CDR2 YYNGEE. J gave up 2 bases and V 0 bases, and 7 bases lay outside the gene matches.

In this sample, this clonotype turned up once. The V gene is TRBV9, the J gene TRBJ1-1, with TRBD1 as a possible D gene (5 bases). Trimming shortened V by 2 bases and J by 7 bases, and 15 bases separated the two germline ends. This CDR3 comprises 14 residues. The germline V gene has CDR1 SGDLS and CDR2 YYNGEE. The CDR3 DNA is TGTGCCAGCAGCGTGGCCGATGGGGCGATTGAAGCTTTCTTT. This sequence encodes CASSVADGAIEAFF.

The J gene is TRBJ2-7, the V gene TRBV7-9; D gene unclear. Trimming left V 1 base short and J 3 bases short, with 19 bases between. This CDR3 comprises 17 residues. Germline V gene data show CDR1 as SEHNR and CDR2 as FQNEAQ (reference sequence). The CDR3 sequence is CASSLVLGPSRDYEQYF. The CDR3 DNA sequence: TGTGCCAGCAGCTTAGTCCTTGGCCCGAGCCGTGACTACGAGCAGTACTTC.

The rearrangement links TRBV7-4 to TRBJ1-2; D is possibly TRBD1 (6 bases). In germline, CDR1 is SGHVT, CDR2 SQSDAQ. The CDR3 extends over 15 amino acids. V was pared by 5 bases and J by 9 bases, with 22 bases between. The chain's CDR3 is CASSLPTGRPWSYTF. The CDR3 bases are TGTGCCAGCAGCCTCCCTACAGGGCGGCCATGGAGCTACACCTTC.

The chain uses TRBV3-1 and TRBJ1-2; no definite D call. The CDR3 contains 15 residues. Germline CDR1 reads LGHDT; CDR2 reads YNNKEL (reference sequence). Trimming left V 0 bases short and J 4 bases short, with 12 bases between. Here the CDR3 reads CASSQDRRPTYGYTF. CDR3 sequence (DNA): TGTGCCAGCAGCCAAGACCGGCGGCCCACCTATGGCTACACCTTC.

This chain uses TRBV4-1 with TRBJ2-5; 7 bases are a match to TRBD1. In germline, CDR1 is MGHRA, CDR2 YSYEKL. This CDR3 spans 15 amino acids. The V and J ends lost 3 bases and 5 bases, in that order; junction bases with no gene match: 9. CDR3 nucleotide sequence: TGCGCCAGCAGCCAGGCACAGGGGATGGGCGAGACCCAGTACTTC. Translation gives CASSQAQGMGETQYF.

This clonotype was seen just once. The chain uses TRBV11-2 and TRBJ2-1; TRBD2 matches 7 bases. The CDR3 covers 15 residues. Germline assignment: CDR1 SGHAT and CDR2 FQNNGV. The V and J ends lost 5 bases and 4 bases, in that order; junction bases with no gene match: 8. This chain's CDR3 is CASSPIAGLYNEQFF. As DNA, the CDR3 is TGTGCCAGCAGCCCTATAGCGGGCTTATACAATGAGCAGTTCTTC.

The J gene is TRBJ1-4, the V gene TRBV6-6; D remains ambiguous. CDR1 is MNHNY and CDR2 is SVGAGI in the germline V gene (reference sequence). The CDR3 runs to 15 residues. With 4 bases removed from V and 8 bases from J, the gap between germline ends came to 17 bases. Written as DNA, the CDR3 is TGTGCCAGCAGTTTCCCCGGCGGTAGCTACGAAAAACTGTTTTTT. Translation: CASSFPGGSYEKLFF.

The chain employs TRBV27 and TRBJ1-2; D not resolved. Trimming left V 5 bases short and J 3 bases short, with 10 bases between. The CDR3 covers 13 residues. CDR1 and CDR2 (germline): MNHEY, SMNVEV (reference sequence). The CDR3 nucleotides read TGTGCCAGCAGTGGCACTTTCGACTATGGCTACACCTTC. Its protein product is CASSGTFDYGYTF.

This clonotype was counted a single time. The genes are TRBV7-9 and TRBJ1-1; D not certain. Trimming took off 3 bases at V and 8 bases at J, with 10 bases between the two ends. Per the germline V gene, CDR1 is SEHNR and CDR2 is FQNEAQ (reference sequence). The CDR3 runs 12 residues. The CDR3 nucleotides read TGTGCCAGCAGCTTGGCAACAGCAGAAGCTTTCTTT. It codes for CASSLATAEAFF.

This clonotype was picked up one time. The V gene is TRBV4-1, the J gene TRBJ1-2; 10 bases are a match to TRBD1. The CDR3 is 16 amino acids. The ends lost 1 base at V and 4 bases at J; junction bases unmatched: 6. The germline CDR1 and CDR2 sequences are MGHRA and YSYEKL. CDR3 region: CASSQAWDRGSYGYTF. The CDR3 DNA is TGCGCCAGCAGCCAAGCCTGGGACAGGGGTAGCTATGGCTACACCTTC.

CDR3 protein: CASSIVGESSIQYF. Written as DNA, the CDR3 is TGTGCCAGCAGCATAGTGGGGGAATCGAGCATTCAGTACTTC. V usage is TRBV5-6 and J usage is TRBJ2-4; possibly TRBD1 or TRBD2 for D (5 bases each). The CDR3 contains 14 residues. V was trimmed by 4 bases and J by 9 bases, leaving 17 bases between them. CDR1 is SGHDT, CDR2 YYEEEE, per germline.

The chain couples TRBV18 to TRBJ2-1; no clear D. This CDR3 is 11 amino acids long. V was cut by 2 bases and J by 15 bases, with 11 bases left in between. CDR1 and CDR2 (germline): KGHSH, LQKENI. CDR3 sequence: CASSPAAVRFF. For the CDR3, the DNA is TGTGCCAGCTCACCAGCTGCGGTAAGGTTCTTC.

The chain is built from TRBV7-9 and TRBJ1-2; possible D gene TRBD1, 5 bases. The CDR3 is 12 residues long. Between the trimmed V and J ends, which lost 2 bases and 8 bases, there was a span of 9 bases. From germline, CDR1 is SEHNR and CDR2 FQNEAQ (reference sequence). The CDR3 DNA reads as TGTGCCAGCAGCTTAAAAGGGGTGGGCTACACCTTC. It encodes CASSLKGVGYTF.

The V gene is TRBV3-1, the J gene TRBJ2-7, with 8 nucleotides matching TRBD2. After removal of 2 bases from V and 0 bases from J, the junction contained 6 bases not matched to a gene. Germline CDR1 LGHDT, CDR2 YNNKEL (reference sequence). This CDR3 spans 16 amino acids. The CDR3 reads CASSQPTSGHSYEQYF. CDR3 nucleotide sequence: TGTGCCAGCAGCCAACCAACTAGCGGCCACTCCTACGAGCAGTACTTC.

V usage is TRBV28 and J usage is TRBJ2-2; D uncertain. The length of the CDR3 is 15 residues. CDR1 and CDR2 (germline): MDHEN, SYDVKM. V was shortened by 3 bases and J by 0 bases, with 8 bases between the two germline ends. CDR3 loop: CASSFLGTNTGELFF. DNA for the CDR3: TGTGCCAGCAGTTTTCTAGGGACGAACACCGGGGAGCTGTTTTTT.

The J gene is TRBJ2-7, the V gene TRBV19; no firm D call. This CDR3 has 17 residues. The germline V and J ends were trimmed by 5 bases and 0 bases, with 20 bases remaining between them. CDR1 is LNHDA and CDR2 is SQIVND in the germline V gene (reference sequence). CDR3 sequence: CASSPSDGLASSYEQYF. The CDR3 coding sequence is TGTGCCAGTAGTCCCTCCGATGGCCTGGCGAGCTCCTACGAGCAGTACTTC. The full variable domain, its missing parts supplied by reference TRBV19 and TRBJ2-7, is DGGITQSPKYLFRKEGQNVTLSCEQNLNHDAMYWYRQDPGQGLRLIYYSQIVNDFQKGDIAEGYSVSREKKESFPLTVTSAQKNPTAFYLCASSPSDGLASSYEQYFGPGTRLTVT.

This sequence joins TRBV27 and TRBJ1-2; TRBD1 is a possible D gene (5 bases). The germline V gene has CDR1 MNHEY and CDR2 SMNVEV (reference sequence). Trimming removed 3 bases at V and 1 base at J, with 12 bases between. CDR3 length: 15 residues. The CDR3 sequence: CASSFGGEINYGYTF. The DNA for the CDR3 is TGTGCCAGCAGTTTTGGGGGGGAGATTAACTATGGCTACACCTTC.